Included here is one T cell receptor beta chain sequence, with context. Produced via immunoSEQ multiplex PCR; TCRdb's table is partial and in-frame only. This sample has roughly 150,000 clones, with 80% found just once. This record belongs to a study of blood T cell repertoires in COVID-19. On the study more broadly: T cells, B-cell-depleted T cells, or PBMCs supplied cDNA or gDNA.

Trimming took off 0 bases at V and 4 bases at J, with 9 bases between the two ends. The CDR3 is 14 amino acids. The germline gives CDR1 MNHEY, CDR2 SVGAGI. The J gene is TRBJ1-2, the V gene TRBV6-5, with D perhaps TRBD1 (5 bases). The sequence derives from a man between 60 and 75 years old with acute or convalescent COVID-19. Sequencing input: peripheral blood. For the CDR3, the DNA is TGTGCCAGCAGTTACTCAAGGGGATTCTATGGCTACACCTTC. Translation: CASSYSRGFYGYTF.